A single TCR beta chain is shown here with its context. The clone's antigen remains unknown. Relative to the germline gene, one junction end is altered; a read error may explain this. These data are taken from a study of shared clonotypes between healthy human individuals (dated by TCRdb to the early 2020s). Turning to the overall study: Three men and a couple of women, aged 18 to 49 years, made up the cohort. Different laboratories and diverse techniques were used to prepare libraries and sequence TCR repertoires, to increase sequencing depth and limit assay-specific biases. Blood TCR repertoires of roughly 5 healthy adults were deeply sequenced to estimate repertoire size and the extent of clonotype sharing between individuals. Per donor, leukapheresis produced somewhere between about 0.85 and 9.5 billion PBMCs. For each donor, three plates each were used for CD4 naive and CD4 memory, two plates were used for CD8 naive, and one plate was used for CD8 memory. Broader findings and caveats from the paper: Approximately 5% of naive CD4, 3% to 3.5% of naive CD8, approximately 2.2% of memory CD4, and roughly 0.4% of memory CD8 clonotypes were shared across several donors. Compared with non-shared clonotypes, clonotypes shared by all four sorted-subset donors had higher generation probabilities. Based on pairwise subsampling, the degree of clonotype sharing among donors was expected to be affected by sequencing depth. Larger estimated clonotype richness was generally found for naive subsets than for memory subsets. Incomplete sequencing was indicated by rarefaction of sorted-subset datasets, despite the large sequencing depth. Because the study included only a small number of donors, the genetic and exposure-history diversity represented was limited. Sampling was restricted to blood, and TCR repertoires in tissue are likely to differ from TCR repertoires in blood.

CD8 naive samples were CD45RO-negative cells positively selected for CCR7, giving a CD45RA+CCR7+ population that excluded TemRA cells. Donors were healthy HIV-negative adults with no recently reported acute infections or vaccinations. Every donor was a Caucasian adult living in Nashville, Tennessee, USA. After blood collection by leukapheresis, PBMCs were isolated using Ficoll-Histopaque density gradient centrifugation and then cryopreserved in the vapor phase of liquid nitrogen. Purity and quantity of every magnetically sorted T cell population were checked by analytical flow cytometry. From each sorted fraction, genomic DNA was isolated and quantified by UV absorbance on a Nanodrop 2000c. Using the deep immunoSEQ assay, multiplex PCR amplified TCR CDR3 regions from genomic DNA. Genomic DNA extracted from each cell subset was distributed evenly over all wells of several immunoSEQ 96-well plates, and each plate served as one replicate. For sorted subsets, about 200 ng genomic DNA, equal to tens of thousands of T cell genomes, was loaded into each replicate PCR. Purified libraries were quantified with a Qubit 3.0 fluorometer, sized on a Bioanalyzer 2100, and re-quantified with the KAPA Library Quantification kit. Every immunoSEQ 96-well plate was sequenced on a separate single-read 150-cycle Illumina NextSeq 550 flow cell. Under the source paper's analysis protocol: The immunoSEQ output contained only junctional sequences without quality scores, so filtering could not match that applied to full-length reads. Sequences were annotated with PyIR, a Python wrapper for IgBLAST v1.9, and V/J genes and CDR3 were assigned using IMGT germline references. Reads were filtered out if the reads had weak V/J assignments (E-value above 1e-6), no CDR3, stop codons, out-of-frame junctions, or ambiguous translated residues. V3J clonotypes were defined by identical inferred V gene, J gene, and CDR3 amino acid sequence. Percentage overlap between repertoires was computed as shared unique clonotypes divided by the size of the smaller repertoire. Three approaches were used to assess repertoire richness: RTK rarefaction, the Chao1 estimator, and Recon v2.1 estimates of unobserved clonotypes. Generation probabilities were computed with OLGA for all TCRbeta clonotypes obtained by the gDNA method from four donors. What TCRdb holds here is the immuneACCESS table cut down to in-frame rearrangements. Part of the clones is not present; checked against another copy, under half of the missing clones reflect an unresolved V gene, and the others are unexplained. D and trimming come from the DNA, and the V and J calls and clone size come from that table. In this sample the table shows some 1,900,000 clones, about 95% of which occur a single time. Clones ranked in the top ten supply approximately 1% of the sample.

Including the terminal cysteine and phenylalanine, the CDR3 comprises 15 residues. The kept DNA is CDR3 alone, 45 bases in frame from the first base. From a lookup of the germline V gene (reference sequence), CDR1 and CDR2 are SSHAT and FNYEAQ. The sequence came from a young man in good health. The chain links TRBV7-7 with TRBJ1-4; TRBD1 might be the D gene, on 5 matching bases. The material sequenced was naive CD8+ T cells sorted from blood. Per the publication, the cell subset or site label means: CD45RA+CCR7+. The nucleotide sequence is TGTGCTAGCAGCTTATCTCCGGGGAGGGGTGAAAAACTGTTTTTT. This gives the protein CASSLSPGRGEKLFF.